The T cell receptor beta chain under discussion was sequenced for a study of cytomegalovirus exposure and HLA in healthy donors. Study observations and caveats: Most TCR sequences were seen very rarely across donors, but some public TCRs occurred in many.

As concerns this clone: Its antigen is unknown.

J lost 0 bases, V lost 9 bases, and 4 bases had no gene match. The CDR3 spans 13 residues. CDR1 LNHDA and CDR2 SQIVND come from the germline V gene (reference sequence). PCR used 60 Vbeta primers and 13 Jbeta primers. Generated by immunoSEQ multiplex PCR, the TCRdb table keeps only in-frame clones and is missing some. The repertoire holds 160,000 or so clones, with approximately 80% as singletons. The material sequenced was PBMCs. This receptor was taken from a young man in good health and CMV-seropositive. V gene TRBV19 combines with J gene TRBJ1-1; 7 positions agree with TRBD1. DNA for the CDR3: TGTGCCAGCTACAGGGGAATGAACACTGAAGCTTTCTTT. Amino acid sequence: CASYRGMNTEAFF.